This T cell receptor (beta chain) originates from a study of blood T cells in healthy people across ages. Notes on the study in general: Significant beta diversity loss was already apparent by age approximately 40, declining roughly linearly.

Concerning this clonotype: What it recognizes is unknown.

This CDR3 region has 16 residues. In germline, CDR1 is DFQATT, CDR2 SNEGSKA (reference sequence). Every sample yielded at least 6.5 million isolated PBMCs. Sample-barcoded 5' priming and a J-beta primer mix drove a second PCR of 7 to 11 cycles. Every individual sample yielded 2.5 million or more paired-end reads (each containing CDR3). TCRdb reprocessed the 5' RACE reads via MiXCR and lists one record per CDR3 protein. This sample yields about 720,000 distinct CDR3 sequences, of which about 20% are seen a single time; under 25% belongs to the top ten. The TCR sequence derives from a man between 65 and 85 years old in good health. Sequenced input: blood. This chain uses TRBV20-1 with TRBJ2-5; TRBD2 agrees at 10 bases. The last part of the DNA fits TRBJ2-1 better; the J call may be wrong. This CDR3 is CSARDLSGGANNEQFF. The CDR3 DNA is TGCAGTGCTAGAGATCTCAGCGGGGGGGCCAACAATGAGCAGTTCTTC.